A selection of T cell receptor beta chains follows, all from one sample in a study of T cells in tumors and immune-related adverse events. Generated by immunoSEQ multiplex PCR, the TCRdb table keeps only in-frame clones and is missing some. The sample includes about 20,000 clones, 85% to 95% of them seen just once. The sequencing here drew on lymph node tissue, taken from a patient treated with anti-PD-1 therapy. The source of these receptors is a female donor with metastatic renal cell carcinoma. Each CDR3 is given with its conserved first and last residue. The D gene is left open where the match is weak. Size tells how often a clone was seen (once, few, many) or the class of an expanded clone, and some rows leave it out.

D gene	clone size	V gene	CDR3 length	J gene	CDR3 DNA	CDR3 protein
TRBD1	.	TRBV18	15	TRBJ1-2	TGTGCCAGCTCACCGATCGGACAGGGGGCTCACGGCTACACCTTC	CASSPIGQGAHGYTF
TRBD2	.	TRBV5-4	15	TRBJ2-7	TGTGCCAGCAGCTTGGCCGGAGCGGGAGGGCTCGGGCAGTACTTC	CASSLAGAGGLGQYF
.	.	TRBV5-1	14	TRBJ1-3	TGCGCCAGCAGCATGGGGGGATACGGAAACACCATATATTTT	CASSMGGYGNTIYF
TRBD2	.	TRBV7-9	15	TRBJ2-1	TGTGCCAGCAGCCAAGTAGCGGGAGGGCCCCATGAGCAGTTCTTC	CASSQVAGGPHEQFF
.	.	TRBV11-3	15	TRBJ2-2	TGTGCCAGCAGCTTAGGAGGGAGGAACACCGGGGAGCTGTTTTTT	CASSLGGRNTGELFF
TRBD1	.	TRBV28	11	TRBJ1-2	TGTGCCAGCAGTGGACAGGGAAGCTACACCTTC	CASSGQGSYTF
.	.	TRBV5-4	14	TRBJ1-2	TGTGCCAGCAGCTCCGGGACAACTAACTATGGCTACACCTTC	CASSSGTTNYGYTF
TRBD2	.	TRBV25-1	14	TRBJ2-3	TGTGCCAGCAGTGCTAGCGGAAGCACAGATACGCAGTATTTT	CASSASGSTDTQYF
.	.	TRBV5-1	16	TRBJ1-3	TGCGCCAGCAGCTTGGGCGACAGGCCCTCTGGAAACACCATATATTTT	CASSLGDRPSGNTIYF
.	.	TRBV11-2	13	TRBJ2-1	TGTGCCAGCAGCCCATGGACCGTCAATGAGCAGTTCTTC	CASSPWTVNEQFF
.	.	TRBV5-1	15	TRBJ2-1	TGCGCCAGCAGCTCCGGGTCTAATACCGGGCGTGAGCAGTTCTTC	CASSSGSNTGREQFF
TRBD1	.	TRBV7-6	14	TRBJ2-1	TGTGCCAGCGCAACAGGGGCCCAGGGTCAGGAGCAGTTCTTC	CASATGAQGQEQFF
.	.	TRBV6-5	12	TRBJ2-7	TGTGCCAGCAGCCAAAACAGCTACGAGCAGTACTTC	CASSQNSYEQYF
.	.	TRBV5-1	17	TRBJ2-3	TGCGCCAGCAGCTTGCAGGCCCCAGAACCCGGCACAGATACGCAGTATTTT	CASSLQAPEPGTDTQYF
TRBD1	.	TRBV6-1	17	TRBJ1-2	TGTGCCAGCAGTGCAGGGGGGGAGTTTAGGAGTCCCTATGGCTACACCTTC	CASSAGGEFRSPYGYTF
TRBD1	.	TRBV4-1	16	TRBJ1-4	TGCGCCAGCAGCCAGACCGGGACAGGAGCTAATGAAAAACTGTTTTTT	CASSQTGTGANEKLFF
TRBD2	.	TRBV5-6	15	TRBJ2-5	TGTGCCAGCAGCTTGGGCCTGACTAGCGGGGAGACCCAGTACTTC	CASSLGLTSGETQYF
.	once	TRBV5-4	16	TRBJ1-3	TGTGCCAGCAGCTCTCTAGGACCTACTGGAGGAAACACCATATATTTT	CASSSLGPTGGNTIYF
.	.	TRBV28	15	TRBJ2-2	TGTGCCAGCAGTTTTGTTGACCCGAACACCGGGGAGCTGTTTTTT	CASSFVDPNTGELFF
.	.	TRBV6-6	14	TRBJ1-5	TGTGCCAGCGGGAAAGGGAATAGCAATCAGCCCCAGCATTTT	CASGKGNSNQPQHF
TRBD2	.	TRBV28	15	TRBJ2-1	TGTGCCAGCAGCCGAACTAGCGAAGTCAACAATGAGCAGTTCTTC	CASSRTSEVNNEQFF
.	.	TRBV13	14	TRBJ2-5	TGTGCCAGCAGCCGTATGACAGGACAAGAGACCCAGTACTTC	CASSRMTGQETQYF
.	.	TRBV30	13	TRBJ1-2	TGTGCCTGGAGTGTATTTAGGGAGAATGGCTACACCTTC	CAWSVFRENGYTF
.	.	TRBV28	11	TRBJ2-7	TGTGCCAGCACCTCATACTACGAGCAGTACTTC	CASTSYYEQYF
TRBD2	.	TRBV7-9	16	TRBJ2-1	TGTGCCAGCAGCTTAGAAGCGGGAGGTTTCCAGAATGAGCAGTTCTTC	CASSLEAGGFQNEQFF
TRBD2	.	TRBV6-1	16	TRBJ2-3	TGTGCCAGCAGTGAACTAGCGGGAAGTCTAACAGATACGCAGTATTTT	CASSELAGSLTDTQYF
.	.	TRBV5-6	13	TRBJ2-5	TGTGCCAGCAGCTGGGGCGGTCAAGAGACCCAGTACTTC	CASSWGGQETQYF
.	.	TRBV6-1	16	TRBJ1-5	TGTGCCAGCAGTGAAAGAGCAGGGGCTCCAAATCAGCCCCAGCATTTT	CASSERAGAPNQPQHF
.	.	TRBV5-4	14	TRBJ2-5	TGTGCCAGCAGCTTCCCGGGACGGGGAGAGACCCAGTACTTC	CASSFPGRGETQYF
.	.	TRBV19	15	TRBJ2-3	TGTGCCAGTAGTATAACAGGGTTCCCCACAGATACGCAGTATTTT	CASSITGFPTDTQYF
.	.	TRBV7-8	16	TRBJ1-6	TGTGCCAGCAGCTTTATAGGGAGTCCCTATAATTCACCCCTCCACTTT	CASSFIGSPYNSPLHF
TRBD1	.	TRBV19	15	TRBJ1-5	TGTGCCAGTAGTACAACCCGTCAGGGGGGTCAGCCCCAGCATTTT	CASSTTRQGGQPQHF
.	.	TRBV27	14	TRBJ1-1	TGTGCCAGCAGTCTCACAGGGTTGCCCACTGAAGCTTTCTTT	CASSLTGLPTEAFF